Each of the 4 T cell receptor beta chains below was sequenced from the same sample in a study of cytomegalovirus exposure and HLA in healthy donors. Vbeta (60) and Jbeta (13) primers were used in the PCR. Clones were read by immunoSEQ multiplex PCR, and TCRdb kept only the in-frame ones, dropping some. The table lists about 190,000 clones, roughly 12% of them singletons, with 7.8% in the top ten. The sequenced sample consisted of PBMCs. These receptors all stem from a man aged 50 or older in good health and CMV-seropositive.

The rearrangement uses TRBV2 and TRBJ2-7, with 10 bases matching TRBD1. Unmatched junction bases numbered 5, after V lost 4 bases and J lost 2 bases. The CDR3 extends over 15 amino acids. Germline V CDR1 and CDR2: SNHLY, FYNNEI. CDR3: CASSGGQGRTYEQYF. CDR3 sequence (DNA): TGTGCCAGCAGTGGGGGACAGGGGCGAACCTACGAGCAGTACTTC.

This clone appeared a few times. The chain has TRBV29-1 and TRBJ2-7; 7 bases fit TRBD2. The CDR3 length is 12 residues. The germline V gene has CDR1 SQVTM and CDR2 ANQGSEA. Trimming removed 5 bases from V and 5 bases from J; junction bases left unmatched: 6. Here the CDR3 DNA reads TGCAGCGTTCGGGACTACCTCAACGAGCAGTACTTC. The encoded protein is CSVRDYLNEQYF.

This clone was picked up a small number of times. The CDR3 coding sequence is TGCAGCGTCGCTCGGGGGGGTACGAACACTGAAGCTTTCTTT. Encoded protein: CSVARGGTNTEAFF. This chain uses TRBV29-1 with TRBJ1-1; possibly TRBD1 for D (5 bases). Germline V gives CDR1 SQVTM, CDR2 ANQGSEA. The CDR3 totals 14 residues. V was cut by 6 bases and J by 1 base, with 15 bases left in between.

This clone has a handful of counts. The chain couples TRBV19 to TRBJ2-7, with 8 nucleotides matching TRBD1. Germline CDR1 and CDR2: LNHDA and SQIVND (reference sequence). V trimming: 6 bases; J trimming: 4 bases; junction bases outside the gene matches: 11. The CDR3 totals 15 residues. CDR3: CASRDPGQAIYEQYF. In DNA, the CDR3 is TGTGCCAGTAGGGATCCGGGACAGGCGATTTACGAGCAGTACTTC.